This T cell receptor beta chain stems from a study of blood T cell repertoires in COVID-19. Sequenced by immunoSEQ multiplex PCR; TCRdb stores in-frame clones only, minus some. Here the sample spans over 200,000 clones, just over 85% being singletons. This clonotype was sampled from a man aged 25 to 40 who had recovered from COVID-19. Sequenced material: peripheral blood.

CDR3 nucleotide sequence: TGTGCCAGCAGTTTCAACCCCCAGGGGTCCCGCTATGCTTTCTTT. The encoded protein is CASSFNPQGSRYAFF. V is TRBV6-2 or TRBV6-3 and J is TRBJ1-1, with a possible D match to TRBD1 (6 bases). The CDR3 contains 15 residues. The germline V gene encodes CDR1 MNHEY and CDR2 SVGEGT. V gave up 4 bases and J gave up 11 bases, with 23 bases separating them.